Reported below is one T cell receptor (beta chain). The V gene's germline CDR1 is WNHNN and CDR2 SYGVQD (reference sequence). V dropped 3 bases and J dropped 10; count of bases not matched to a gene: 8. CDR3 length: 14 residues. Assay used: immunoSEQ multiplex PCR; TCRdb lists only in-frame clones, some missing. The sample records tens of thousands of clones, more than 70% being singletons. These data originate in a study of blood T cell repertoires in COVID-19. Sequencing input: peripheral blood. This sequence joins TRBV10-1 and TRBJ1-4, with 7 bases that match TRBD1. The sequence was obtained from a human donor with active COVID-19. The donor label of this sample is uncertain. This CDR3 is CASSDQGGEGKLFF. The CDR3 region has the DNA TGCGCCAGCAGTGACCAGGGGGGAGAAGGAAAACTGTTTTTT.